The entry below gives a single T cell receptor beta chain sequence along with its context. A junction end diverges from the germline sequence, so it may reflect a read error. From germline, CDR1 is SGHRS and CDR2 YFSETQ. The CDR3 is 13 residues long. This sample was included in a study of blood T cell repertoires in COVID-19. Profiling relied on immunoSEQ multiplex PCR, and the TCRdb table lists in-frame clones only, not all of them. The sample shows approximately 35,000 clones, 91% of them seen only once. The sequence derives from a human donor with active COVID-19. The donor label of this sample is uncertain. The sample comprised peripheral blood. The rearrangement links TRBV5-1 to TRBJ1-1, with TRBD1 matching over 7 bases. The CDR3 DNA reads as TGCGCCAGCGGCTTGAGGGGGCCCGCTGAAGCTTTCTTT. Translation gives CASGLRGPAEAFF.